This T cell receptor beta chain was sequenced in a study of response to subunit inactivated influenza vaccine. TCRdb independently ran MiXCR on the RT-PCR reads; one entry per CDR3 protein. Among around 530,000 distinct CDR3 sequences listed, approximately 16% were seen once. Worth noting for this clonotype: The antigen is not known.

Study results and limitations: Each seasonal influenza vaccination, the authors suggested, recruits few new T cells.

V dropped 5 bases and J dropped 11 bases, with 17 bases sitting between them. The CDR3 is 13 amino acids. Germline V lookup: CDR1 SGHVS, CDR2 FQNEAQ. The source was CD4+ T cells sorted from PBMCs, collected around 2 years after vaccination. The chain links TRBV7-8 to TRBJ2-3; tentatively, D is TRBD2 (6 bases). This clonotype originated in a man aged 50 to 69 who received an inactivated influenza vaccine. The CDR3 is CASSKAEGSLQYF. The CDR3 DNA reads TGTGCCAGCAGCAAAGCGGAGGGGTCGTTGCAGTATTTT.